Shown below are 20 T cell receptor beta chains from a single sample sequenced in a study of identical twins. TCRdb reanalysed the 5' RACE reads using MiXCR and keeps one entry per CDR3 protein. In the table there are approximately 620,000 distinct CDR3 sequences, less than 10% of which are singletons. The data also belong to a second study, concerning yellow fever vaccine responses in identical twins.

Sequences were obtained from PBMCs. These receptors were obtained from a woman aged 18-29 years in good health.

This clonotype was counted many times. The chain carries TRBV12-3 or TRBV12-4 and TRBJ2-1, with D possibly matching TRBD1 (6 bases). V lost 5 bases, J lost 8 bases, and 16 bases lay in between. There are 14 residues in the CDR3. The CDR3 DNA reads TGTGCCAGCAGTCCCGGACAGTGGCAGGATGAGCAGTTCTTC. Translated, it gives CASSPGQWQDEQFF.

In DNA, the CDR3 is TGCGCCAGCAGCTTACAGGGGGAGTTGGGTCAGCCCCAGCATTTT. Amino acid sequence: CASSLQGELGQPQHF. The chain carries TRBV5-1 and TRBJ1-5; 8 bases map to TRBD1. V lost 2 bases and J lost 6; bases outside the gene matches: 7. The germline V gene has CDR1 SGHRS and CDR2 YFSETQ. The CDR3 extends over 15 amino acids. The whole variable domain, filled in from reference TRBV5-1 and TRBJ1-5, reads KAGVTQTPRYLIKTRGQQVTLSCSPISGHRSVSWYQQTPGQGLQFLFEYFSETQRNKGNFPGRFSGRQFSNSRSEMNVSTLELGDSALYLCASSLQGELGQPQHFGDGTRLSIL.

The chain combines TRBV30 with TRBJ1-1, with TRBD1 identical over 7 bases. This CDR3 comprises 13 residues. Germline V gives CDR1 GTSNPN, CDR2 SVGIG (reference sequence). V gave up 2 bases and J gave up 5 bases; unmatched junction bases: 5. The CDR3 region has the DNA TGTGCCTGGAGTACAGGGGCTGGGACTGAAGCTTTCTTT. Translating it yields CAWSTGAGTEAFF.

This clonotype was detected many times. This rearrangement joins TRBV9 to TRBJ2-1; 8 bases agree with TRBD2. The CDR3 sequence is 16 residues long. Trimming at V came to 4 bases and at J to 2 bases, leaving 8 bases not matched to a gene. Looked up from germline, CDR1 is SGDLS and CDR2 is YYNGEE. This chain's CDR3 is CASSQGAGGTYNEQFF. The CDR3 DNA sequence: TGTGCCAGCAGCCAAGGGGCGGGGGGTACCTACAATGAGCAGTTCTTC.

This clonotype has a count of ten or more. This chain links TRBV29-1 with TRBJ2-1; tentatively, D is TRBD1 (5 bases). The germline V gene has CDR1 SQVTM and CDR2 ANQGSEA. The CDR3 consists of 14 residues. V was trimmed by 7 bases and J by 4 bases, leaving 17 bases between them. DNA of the CDR3: TGCAGCGCTCTTGGGGTAGCAGGGTACAATGAGCAGTTCTTC. Its translation is CSALGVAGYNEQFF.

This clonotype was recorded many times. The CDR3: CASSQDRYEQYF. Written as DNA, the CDR3 is TGTGCCAGCAGCCAAGACAGGTACGAGCAGTACTTC. The chain couples TRBV3-1 to TRBJ2-7; no firm D call. The V gene's germline CDR1 is LGHDT and CDR2 YNNKEL (reference sequence). This CDR3 region has 12 residues. V was clipped by 0 bases and J by 4 bases, with 4 bases between them.

This clonotype was seen at least ten times. The chain couples TRBV10-1 to TRBJ2-7; 7 bases line up with TRBD1. J lost 1 base, V lost 2 bases, and 5 bases had no gene match. This CDR3 contains 15 residues. Germline-derived CDR1 and CDR2 are WNHNN and SYGVQD (reference sequence). The CDR3 region is CASSEKGARSYEQYF. In DNA form, the CDR3 reads TGCGCCAGCAGTGAGAAGGGGGCAAGGTCCTACGAGCAGTACTTC.

The chain uses TRBV27 and TRBJ1-5; TRBD1 is a possible D gene (5 bases). The length of the CDR3 is 15 residues. Trimming removed 5 bases from V and 2 bases from J, with 13 bases in between. Germline CDR1 reads MNHEY; CDR2 reads SMNVEV (reference sequence). In DNA form, the CDR3 reads TGTGCCAGCAGTCCTGGGGACCATGGCAATCAGCCCCAGCATTTT. This encodes CASSPGDHGNQPQHF.

This clonotype was detected many times. CDR3 region: CASSPAKGKGATNEKLFF. CDR3 coding DNA: TGTGCCAGCAGCCCCGCAAAGGGGAAGGGTGCAACTAATGAAAAACTGTTTTTT. The chain links TRBV21-1 to TRBJ1-4; the table's TRBD1 call for D was not verified on the DNA. TRBV21-1 is labeled a pseudogene. The CDR3 is made up of 18 amino acids.

The chain links TRBV30 to TRBJ2-1; TRBD1 is a possible D gene (6 bases). CDR1 is GTSNPN and CDR2 is SVGIG in the germline V gene (reference sequence). This CDR3 has 12 amino acids. V shed 0 bases and J shed 9 bases, with 9 bases lying between them. CDR3 DNA sequence: TGTGCCTGGAGTGTCGGGGACATTGAGCAGTTCTTC. It codes for CAWSVGDIEQFF.

This clonotype has more than one count but fewer than ten. The chain's CDR3 is CASSGGSSVVVNEQFF. CDR3 in DNA: TGTGCCAGCTCGGGAGGCTCCTCGGTGGTGGTCAATGAGCAGTTCTTC. The chain combines TRBV18 with TRBJ2-1; maybe TRBD2 (6 bases). CDR1 and CDR2 (germline): KGHSH, LQKENI. The ends were cut back, 6 bases at V and 6 bases at J, with 21 bases in the middle. The CDR3 is 16 amino acids.

The J gene is TRBJ2-7, the V gene TRBV7-2, with 11 bases aligning to TRBD1. CDR1 SGHTA and CDR2 FQGNSA come from the germline V gene. This CDR3 is built from 15 residues. J gave up 6 bases and V 5 bases, and 9 bases lay outside the gene matches. The CDR3 region has the DNA TGTGCCAGCAGCCCAGGGGGGACAGGGGGTTCCGAGCAGTACTTC. This translates into CASSPGGTGGSEQYF.

The chain has TRBV7-2 and TRBJ2-1; TRBD1 is a possible D gene (6 bases). The germline V and J ends were trimmed by 6 bases and 9 bases, with 21 bases remaining between them. Germline loops: CDR1 SGHTA, CDR2 FQGNSA. CDR3 length equals 15 residues. The CDR3 region has the DNA TGTGCCAGCAGAGCCGGGACAAGTATGGGTGGTGAGCAGTTCTTC. Its protein product is CASRAGTSMGGEQFF.

This clonotype turned up a few times. CDR3 loop: CASTKSGGTEAFF. DNA for the CDR3: TGTGCCAGCACTAAATCTGGGGGCACTGAAGCTTTCTTT. This chain connects TRBV7-9 to TRBJ1-1; weak D call: TRBD1 (5 bases). CDR1 and CDR2 from the germline V gene are SEHNR and FQNEAQ (reference sequence). V was shortened by 7 bases and J by 4 bases, with 13 bases between the two germline ends. The length of the CDR3 is 13 residues.

This clonotype showed up many times. The chain is built from TRBV20-1 and TRBJ1-1; D possibly corresponds to TRBD1 (5 bases). Trimming took 1 base from V and 4 from J, leaving 10 bases between them. Germline values: CDR1 DFQATT, CDR2 SNEGSKA (reference sequence). The CDR3 consists of 13 residues. The CDR3 loop reads CSARGGAGTEAFF. CDR3 sequence (DNA): TGCAGTGCTAGAGGCGGGGCAGGCACTGAAGCTTTCTTT.

The chain links TRBV4-3 to TRBJ2-2; a possible D gene is TRBD2 (6 bases). This CDR3 contains 16 residues. The ends were cut back, 1 base at V and 4 bases at J, with 13 bases in the middle. The germline V gene encodes CDR1 LGHNA and CDR2 YSLEER. The CDR3 DNA is TGCGCCAGCAGCCAAGGGATCGGGAGCGCCACCGGGGAGCTGTTTTTT. This translates into CASSQGIGSATGELFF.

This clonotype was counted many times. The V call is TRBV20-1, the J call TRBJ1-1; unclear D gene. The length of the CDR3 is 13 residues. Germline V gene lookup returns CDR1 DFQATT and CDR2 SNEGSKA (reference sequence). Between the trimmed V and J ends, which lost 0 bases and 4 bases, there was a span of 9 bases. As DNA, the CDR3 is TGCAGTGCTAGAGACAGGTGGGGCACTGAAGCTTTCTTT. This encodes CSARDRWGTEAFF.

This clonotype was picked up a small number of times. J is TRBJ2-1 and V is TRBV6-2 or TRBV6-3, with TRBD1 matching 7 bases. V was clipped by 7 bases and J by 2 bases; unmatched bases: 8. This CDR3 comprises 15 residues. Germline V gives CDR1 MNHEY, CDR2 SVGEGT. CDR3 residues: CASITEGAAYNEQFF. The DNA of the CDR3 is TGTGCCAGCATCACCGAGGGGGCCGCCTACAATGAGCAGTTCTTC.

This clonotype was recorded at least ten times. The chain is built from TRBV7-2 and TRBJ2-5; TRBD2 aligns across 10 bases. V shed 5 bases, J shed 5 bases, and the junction held 8 bases outside the gene matches. The CDR3 totals 15 residues. Germline V lookup: CDR1 SGHTA, CDR2 FQGNSA. CDR3 protein: CASSPSSGRDETQYF. The CDR3 bases are TGTGCCAGCAGCCCGTCTAGCGGGAGAGACGAGACCCAGTACTTC.

This clonotype was picked up a small number of times. The CDR3 DNA follows: TGTGCCAGCAGCCCCCGGCGGGGGATTAGCACAGATACGCAGTATTTT. Amino acids: CASSPRRGISTDTQYF. This chain joins TRBV12-3 or TRBV12-4 and TRBJ2-3, with 7 bases identical to TRBD2. The CDR3 spans 16 residues. V lost 6 bases, J lost 0 bases, and 9 bases stayed unmatched.